This record looks at one T cell receptor beta chain sequence and its context. This record comes from a study of shared clonotypes between healthy human individuals. Assay runs were performed at deep level. Assay used: immunoSEQ multiplex PCR; TCRdb lists only in-frame clones, some missing. The data contain some 1 million clones, 75% of them singletons. Germline V CDR1 and CDR2: SGHVS, FQNEAQ. The CDR3 totals 15 residues. The V end lost 1 base, the J end lost 0 bases, and 9 bases lay between the germline ends. Sample: memory CD4+ T cells sorted from blood. Noted subset: CD45RA-negative fraction. V and J are TRBV7-8 and TRBJ1-1; D gene uncertain. This clonotype originated in a man aged 18 to 30 in good health. DNA of the CDR3: TGTGCCAGCAGCTTAGACGCCCGAGTGAACACTGAAGCTTTCTTT. Residues: CASSLDARVNTEAFF. Full variable domain (missing parts from reference TRBV7-8 and TRBJ1-1): GAGVSQSPRYKVAKRGQDVALRCDPISGHVSLFWYQQALGQGPEFLTYFQNEAQLDKSGLPSDRFFAERPEGSVSTLKIQRTQQEDSAVYLCASSLDARVNTEAFFGQGTRLTVV.